This TCR beta chain was captured by sequencing in a study of T-cell reconstitution after alpha-beta-depleted transplantation in children. Study-wide results and limits: Several hundred graft clones that had expanded were reportedly the source of alpha-beta T cells about two months after transplant.

Unique molecular identifiers were incorporated into the prepared TCRbeta library. MiXCR, applied by TCRdb to the PCR reads, yields one record per CDR3 protein. Altogether about 1,000,000 distinct CDR3 sequences are present, about 30% being singletons, with the ten largest covering around 30%. In regard to this clonotype: The antigen remains undetermined.

Germline lookup yields CDR1 SGHAT and CDR2 FQDESV (reference sequence). The CDR3 length is 15 residues. Trimming shortened V by 5 bases and J by 4 bases, and 18 bases separated the two germline ends. The rearrangement uses TRBV11-1 and TRBJ2-7; D may be TRBD1 (6 bases). The specimen comprised PBMCs, mostly from graft donor cells, sampled 360 days after TCRalphabeta/CD19-depleted stem cell transplant. The TCR originated in a boy under two years old who had a stem cell transplant for SCID, so the T cells may come from the graft donor. DNA for the CDR3: TGTGCCAGCAGCCAGGGAAGGGTAAGGGGGTACGAGCAGTACTTC. It encodes CASSQGRVRGYEQYF. The variable domain in full, completed from reference TRBV11-1 and TRBJ2-7, reads EAEVAQSPRYKITEKSQAVAFWCDPISGHATLYWYRQILGQGPELLVQFQDESVVDDSQLPKDRFSAERLKGVDSTLKIQPAELGDSAMYLCASSQGRVRGYEQYFGPGTRLTVT.